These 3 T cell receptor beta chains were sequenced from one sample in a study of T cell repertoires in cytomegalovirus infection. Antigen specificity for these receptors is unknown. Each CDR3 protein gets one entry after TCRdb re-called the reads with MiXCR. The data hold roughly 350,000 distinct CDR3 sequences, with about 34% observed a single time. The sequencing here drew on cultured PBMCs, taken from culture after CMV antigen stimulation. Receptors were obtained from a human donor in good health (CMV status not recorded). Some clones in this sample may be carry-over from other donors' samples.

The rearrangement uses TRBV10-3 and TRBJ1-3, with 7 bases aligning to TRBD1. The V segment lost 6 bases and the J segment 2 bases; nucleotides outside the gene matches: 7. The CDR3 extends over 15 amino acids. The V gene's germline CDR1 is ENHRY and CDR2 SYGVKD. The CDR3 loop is CAISRGGQAGNTIYF. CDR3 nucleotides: TGTGCCATCAGCCGGGGCGGACAGGCTGGAAACACCATATATTTT.

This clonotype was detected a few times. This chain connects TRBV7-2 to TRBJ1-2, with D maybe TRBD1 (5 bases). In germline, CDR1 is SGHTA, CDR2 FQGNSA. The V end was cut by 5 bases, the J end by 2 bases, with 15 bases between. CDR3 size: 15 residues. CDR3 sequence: CASSPARGANYGYTF. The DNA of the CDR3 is TGTGCCAGCAGCCCGGCGCGCGGGGCAAACTATGGCTACACCTTC. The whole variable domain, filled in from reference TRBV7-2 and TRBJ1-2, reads GAGVSQSPSNKVTEKGKDVELRCDPISGHTALYWYRQSLGQGLEFLIYFQGNSAPDKSGLPSDRFSAERTGGSVSTLTIQRTQQEDSAVYLCASSPARGANYGYTFGSGTRLTVV.

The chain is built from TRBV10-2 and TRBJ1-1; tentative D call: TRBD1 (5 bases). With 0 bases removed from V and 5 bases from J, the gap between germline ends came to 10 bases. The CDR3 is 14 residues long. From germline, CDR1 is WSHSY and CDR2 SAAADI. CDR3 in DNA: TGCGCCAGCAGTGAGTCCGGTCGGGGGACTGAAGCTTTCTTT. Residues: CASSESGRGTEAFF.